This record covers a single TCR beta chain. Assay: immunoSEQ multiplex PCR; the TCRdb copy retains only in-frame clones and omits some. Seen here are more than 45,000 clones, roughly 83% observed once, and the top ten hold about 3%. The data derive from a study of OX40 agonist ivuxolimab in advanced cancers. The ends were cut back, 6 bases at V and 4 bases at J, with 15 bases in the middle. This CDR3 has 14 residues. From germline, CDR1 is MNHEY and CDR2 SVGAGI. J is TRBJ1-1 and V is TRBV6-5; tentatively, D is TRBD1 (6 bases). The source was CD4+ or CD8+ T cells sorted from blood, collected in a trial of the OX40 agonist ivuxolimab. The TCR sequence derives from an adult with an advanced solid tumor such as melanoma, head and neck, liver or kidney cancer. As DNA, the CDR3 is TGTGCCAGCAGGCCGGACAGCCGCGGCACTGAAGCTTTCTTT. This sequence encodes CASRPDSRGTEAFF.